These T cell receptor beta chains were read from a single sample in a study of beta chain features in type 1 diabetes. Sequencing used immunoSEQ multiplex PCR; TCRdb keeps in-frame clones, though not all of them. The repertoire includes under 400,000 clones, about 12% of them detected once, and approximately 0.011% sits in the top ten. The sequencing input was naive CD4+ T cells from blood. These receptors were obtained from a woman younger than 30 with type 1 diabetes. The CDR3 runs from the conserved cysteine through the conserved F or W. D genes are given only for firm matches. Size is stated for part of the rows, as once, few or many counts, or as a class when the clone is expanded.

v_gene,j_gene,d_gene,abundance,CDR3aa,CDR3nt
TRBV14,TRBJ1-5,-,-,CASSQGLQGGVHF,TGTGCCAGCAGCCAAGGACTACAGGGAGGGGTGCATTTT
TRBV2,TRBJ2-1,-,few,CASSDWSDNEQFF,TGTGCCAGCAGTGACTGGAGTGACAATGAGCAGTTCTTC
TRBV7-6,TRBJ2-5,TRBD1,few,CASSPPGGIRETQYF,TGTGCCAGCAGCCCTCCAGGGGGAATCCGGGAGACCCAGTACTTC
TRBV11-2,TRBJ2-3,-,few,CASSLGSTDTQYF,TGTGCCAGCAGCTTGGGCAGCACAGATACGCAGTATTTT
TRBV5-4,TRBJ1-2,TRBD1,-,CASSFDRGNYGYTF,TGTGCCAGCAGCTTCGACAGGGGAAACTATGGCTACACCTTC
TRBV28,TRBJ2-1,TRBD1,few,CASTLGQGRFF,TGTGCCAGCACCCTGGGACAGGGGCGGTTCTTC
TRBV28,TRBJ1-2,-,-,CASSLFGGSGYTF,TGTGCCAGCAGTTTATTCGGGGGATCGGGCTACACCTTC
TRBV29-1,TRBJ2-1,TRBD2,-,CSVSSGEQFF,TGCAGCGTATCTAGCGGGGAGCAGTTCTTC
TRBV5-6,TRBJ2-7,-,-,CASSLYETGYEQYF,TGTGCCAGCAGCTTGTATGAAACAGGTTACGAGCAGTACTTC
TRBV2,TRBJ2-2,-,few,CASSELGRGGELFF,TGTGCCAGCAGTGAATTGGGTCGAGGCGGGGAGCTGTTTTTT
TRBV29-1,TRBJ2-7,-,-,CSVEVYDSQYF,TGCAGCGTTGAAGTTTACGACAGCCAGTACTTC
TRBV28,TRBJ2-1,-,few,CASSLSSGAYNEQFF,TGTGCCAGCAGTTTATCCAGCGGCGCCTACAATGAGCAGTTCTTC
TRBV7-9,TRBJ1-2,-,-,CASSTPGLPYGYTF,TGTGCCAGCAGCACCCCGGGGTTGCCCTATGGCTACACCTTC